The 9 T cell receptor beta chains given below trace back to one sample, sequenced in a study of blood T cell repertoires in COVID-19. Repertoires were generated with immunoSEQ multiplex PCR, while TCRdb's copy carries only in-frame clones and drops some. The sample lists approximately 70,000 clones, around 80% seen once, with 15% to 20% in the top ten. Sequenced material: peripheral blood. These TCRs come from a human donor in a cohort sampled during active COVID-19.

By share of the sample, this clone is medium-sized. The gene calls are TRBV6-5 and TRBJ1-6, with 7 bases lining up with TRBD1. The CDR3 runs to 15 residues. The germline CDR1 and CDR2 sequences are MNHEY and SVGAGI. With V trimmed by 8 bases and J by 7 bases, 11 bases remained unmatched. The CDR3 DNA reads as TGTGCCAGCGGGATTACGGGACAGATGAATTCACCCCTCCACTTT. Translation: CASGITGQMNSPLHF.

This chain joins TRBV9 and TRBJ2-5; D is possibly TRBD1 (5 bases). Germline V gene data show CDR1 as SGDLS and CDR2 as YYNGEE. With 4 bases removed from V and 0 bases from J, the gap between germline ends came to 13 bases. The CDR3 sequence is 15 residues long. The CDR3 spells CASSSNGADQETQYF. Here the CDR3 DNA reads TGTGCCAGCAGCTCAAATGGGGCAGACCAAGAGACCCAGTACTTC.

This chain connects TRBV3-1 (or the pseudogene TRBV3-2) to TRBJ1-1; D perhaps matches TRBD1 (6 bases). V was shortened by 0 bases and J by 1 base, with 6 bases between the two germline ends. The CDR3 length is 14 residues. Germline V gives CDR1 LGHDT, CDR2 YNNKEL (reference sequence). The CDR3 loop is CASSQETGNTEAFF. CDR3 coding DNA: TGTGCCAGCAGCCAAGAGACAGGGAACACTGAAGCTTTCTTT.

As to this clone: Its ends do not fully match the called genes, so a read error is possible. In nucleotides, the CDR3 is TGTGCCAGCAGTCGCGGACAGGGAGAGCTCTTC. Its protein product is CASSRGQGELF. The V gene is TRBV6-5, the J gene TRBJ2-1, with 8 bases fitting TRBD1. The CDR3 loop spans 11 amino acids. CDR1 is MNHEY, CDR2 SVGAGI, per germline.

The chain recombines TRBV15 with TRBJ2-5; 12 nucleotides match TRBD1. Germline CDR1 LNHNV, CDR2 YYDKDF (reference sequence). CDR3 size: 17 residues. The V segment lost 5 bases and the J segment 7 bases; nucleotides outside the gene matches: 14. The CDR3 sequence is CATSYSPLGQGARTQYF. CDR3 nucleotide sequence: TGTGCCACCAGCTACTCCCCTTTGGGACAGGGGGCACGGACCCAGTACTTC.

The chain joins TRBV7-9 to TRBJ2-7, with 7 bases identical to TRBD1. The junction had 7 bases not matched to a gene; V was cut back by 9 bases and J by 2 bases. Looked up from germline, CDR1 is SEHNR and CDR2 is FQNEAQ (reference sequence). The CDR3 is 13 residues long. For the CDR3, the DNA is TGTGCCAGTTCACAAACAGGGGCCTACGAGCAGTACTTC. It codes for CASSQTGAYEQYF.

V and J are TRBV2 and TRBJ1-2; the D gene is possibly TRBD1 (6 bases). The CDR3 is 15 amino acids. CDR1 SNHLY and CDR2 FYNNEI come from the germline V gene. The V gene lost 6 bases and the J gene lost 1 base, with 15 bases spanning the gap. CDR3 sequence: CASSPSDSLNYGYTF. CDR3 DNA: TGTGCCAGCAGCCCCTCGGACAGCCTTAACTATGGCTACACCTTC.

The chain employs TRBV3-1 (or the pseudogene TRBV3-2) and TRBJ1-2; 9 nucleotides match TRBD1. With V trimmed by 5 bases and J by 6 bases, 4 bases remained unmatched. The germline V gene encodes CDR1 LGHDT and CDR2 YNNKEL (reference sequence). The CDR3 spans 13 residues. This CDR3 is CASSWGQGDGYTF. The CDR3 coding sequence is TGTGCCAGCAGCTGGGGACAGGGAGATGGCTACACCTTC.

The V gene is TRBV4-1, the J gene TRBJ1-5; 7 positions match TRBD1. Germline values: CDR1 MGHRA, CDR2 YSYEKL. This CDR3 contains 14 residues. V gave up 3 bases and J gave up 4 bases; unmatched junction bases: 3. The CDR3 region has the DNA TGCGCCAGCAGCCATGGGACAGATAATCAGCCCCAGCATTTT. This translates into CASSHGTDNQPQHF.